This T cell receptor (beta chain) was identified in a study of shared clonotypes between healthy human individuals. About the research overall: Three plates were used per donor for CD4 naive, three for CD4 memory, two for CD8 naive and one for CD8 memory.

Several immunoSEQ plates received, in even portions, the genomic DNA of each subset. Sequencing used immunoSEQ multiplex PCR; TCRdb keeps in-frame clones, though not all of them. This sample yields under 600,000 clones, of which 95% to 96% are seen a single time; about 0.06% belongs to the top ten. Regarding the study as a whole: Non-shared clonotypes displayed generation probabilities falling below those of clonotypes present in all four donors. In general, naive subsets displayed greater estimated richness than memory subsets did.

Notes on this clone: The antigen remains unidentified.

This CDR3 spans 16 amino acids. V was trimmed by 9 bases and J by 4 bases, leaving 25 bases between them. Sequencing used naive CD4+ T cells sorted from blood. Subset: CD45RA+ positively selected. This TCR was recovered from a woman aged 30 to 39 in good health. This chain joins TRBV23-1 and TRBJ2-7; D is possibly TRBD1 or TRBD2 (5 bases each). TRBV23-1 carries the ORF label, with uncertain function. The DNA of the CDR3 is TGCGCCAGTAGCAGGTGGGACCTAGACACATCATACGAGCAGTACTTC. It specifies CASSRWDLDTSYEQYF.